This is a list of T cell receptor beta chains from one sample in a study of CD8 T cells in ankylosing spondylitis. TCRdb analysed the 5' RACE reads with MiXCR anew, one entry per CDR3 protein. The repertoire holds about 130,000 distinct CDR3 sequences, with roughly 6.6% as singletons. Sequencing was carried out using blood, either unsorted or a sorted T cell fraction (not recorded which). The receptors derive from a female donor with ankylosing spondylitis or in good health (not recorded which). Each CDR3 is given with its conserved first and last residue. Fields, in order: D gene, V gene, clone size, J gene, CDR3 length, CDR3 protein, CDR3 DNA. The D gene is left open where the match is weak. Expanded clones get a size class; other rows say once, few or many, or leave the size out.

-	TRBV5-1	many	TRBJ2-2	16	CASSLELGVKTGELFF	TGCGCCAGCAGCTTGGAGTTGGGGGTGAAAACCGGGGAGCTGTTTTTT
-	TRBV28	few	TRBJ2-7	16	CASSFPPGRGDYEQYF	TGTGCCAGCAGTTTTCCCCCGGGTCGCGGGGACTACGAGCAGTACTTC
-	TRBV3-1	many	TRBJ1-2	12	CASSQDSGGDTF	TGTGCCAGCAGCCAAGATAGCGGGGGCGACACCTTC
TRBD2	TRBV11-1	-	TRBJ2-1	15	CASSFFGGAGEEQFF	TGTGCCAGCAGCTTCTTTGGCGGAGCGGGGGAAGAGCAGTTCTTC
TRBD1	TRBV20-1	many	TRBJ1-4	12	CSATYRGEKLFF	TGCAGTGCTACCTACAGGGGTGAAAAACTGTTTTTT
TRBD1	TRBV30	-	TRBJ2-7	14	CAWGIGTGSHEQYF	TGTGCCTGGGGTATCGGGACAGGGTCGCACGAGCAGTACTTC
TRBD1	TRBV4-3	many	TRBJ1-4	17	CASSQDLIGQGGEKLFF	TGCGCCAGCAGCCAAGATTTAATTGGGCAGGGGGGCGAAAAACTGTTTTTT
-	TRBV6-1	many	TRBJ1-5	15	CASSPGQSSNQPQHF	TGTGCCAGCAGTCCCGGACAGAGTAGCAATCAGCCCCAGCATTTT
-	TRBV5-1	many	TRBJ1-1	14	CASSRGGTNTEAFF	TGCGCCAGCAGCCGCGGCGGCACGAACACTGAAGCTTTCTTT
-	TRBV27	-	TRBJ1-2	14	CASSAPGISYGYTF	TGTGCCAGCAGTGCCCCCGGGATATCCTATGGCTACACCTTC
-	TRBV7-2	many	TRBJ2-7	14	CASSLRQTTYEQYF	TGTGCCAGCAGCTTACGACAGACTACCTACGAGCAGTACTTC
-	TRBV6-1	many	TRBJ2-4	13	CATLDGTRNIQYF	TGTGCCACCTTGGACGGCACCAGAAACATTCAGTACTTC
-	TRBV20-1	many	TRBJ1-4	13	CSAPGATNEKLFF	TGCAGTGCGCCAGGGGCGACTAATGAAAAACTGTTTTTT
-	TRBV20-1	many	TRBJ2-5	12	CSGSMAAETQYF	TGCAGTGGATCAATGGCGGCGGAGACCCAGTACTTC
-	TRBV24-1	many	TRBJ2-3	15	CATAPGPTFTDTQYF	TGTGCCACCGCCCCGGGACCTACCTTCACAGATACGCAGTATTTT
-	TRBV5-1	many	TRBJ2-3	15	CASSSAGANTDTQYF	TGCGCCAGCAGCTCGGCGGGGGCGAACACAGATACGCAGTATTTT
-	TRBV12-3/TRBV12-4	few	TRBJ2-6	19	CASSTRLGAVGSGANVLTF	TGTGCCAGCAGCACCCGGCTGGGGGCAGTTGGATCTGGGGCCAACGTCCTGACTTTC
-	TRBV5-1	many	TRBJ2-2	17	CASSVLRFGANTGELFF	TGCGCCAGCAGCGTTCTCAGGTTCGGAGCGAACACCGGGGAGCTGTTTTTT
TRBD1	TRBV5-1	-	TRBJ2-5	14	CASSLPGQQETQYF	TGCGCCAGCAGCTTGCCGGGACAGCAAGAGACCCAGTACTTC
-	TRBV11-2	many	TRBJ2-7	15	CASSLDGRSSYEQYF	TGTGCCAGCAGCTTAGATGGCCGTAGCTCCTACGAGCAGTACTTC
-	TRBV2	-	TRBJ1-5	12	CASSELEAPQHF	TGTGCCAGCAGCGAGCTAGAAGCGCCCCAGCATTTT
TRBD1	TRBV7-2	-	TRBJ1-1	14	CASSLYWDSTEAFF	TGTGCCAGCAGCTTATACTGGGACAGCACTGAAGCTTTCTTT
TRBD2	TRBV4-2	many	TRBJ2-3	16	CASSQAAGRSTDTQYF	TGTGCCAGCAGCCAAGCAGCGGGGAGGAGCACAGATACGCAGTATTTT
TRBD1	TRBV12-3/TRBV12-4	many	TRBJ1-1	13	CASSRQGDTEAFF	TGTGCCAGCAGCCGCCAGGGGGACACTGAAGCTTTCTTT
-	TRBV20-1	many	TRBJ2-1	15	CSAKNNPSSYNEQFF	TGCAGTGCTAAAAATAACCCGAGCTCCTACAATGAGCAGTTCTTC
-	TRBV7-9	-	TRBJ1-6	14	CASGGESYNSPLHF	TGTGCCAGCGGGGGGGAGTCCTATAATTCACCCCTCCACTTT
-	TRBV5-1	many	TRBJ1-2	13	CASRQQVNYGYTF	TGCGCCAGCAGACAACAGGTGAACTATGGCTACACCTTC
-	TRBV4-2	-	TRBJ1-3	14	CASSVSASGNTIYF	TGTGCCAGCAGCGTCTCTGCCTCTGGAAACACCATATATTTT
TRBD2	TRBV6-1	many	TRBJ2-3	16	CASRLVWTGGPDTQYF	TGTGCCAGCAGGCTAGTGTGGACGGGGGGGCCAGATACGCAGTATTTT
-	TRBV5-1	many	TRBJ2-7	13	CASSTRDNGEQYF	TGCGCCAGCAGCACCCGGGACAACGGCGAGCAGTACTTC
-	TRBV20-1	many	TRBJ1-2	16	CSARGGTQAGIYGYTF	TGCAGTGCTAGGGGCGGGACCCAGGCGGGGATATATGGCTACACCTTC
-	TRBV12-3/TRBV12-4	many	TRBJ1-2	12	CALQRGNYGYTF	TGTGCCCTTCAGCGGGGGAACTATGGCTACACCTTC
TRBD2	TRBV30	many	TRBJ2-3	16	CAWSPPGLAATDTQYF	TGTGCCTGGAGTCCCCCCGGACTAGCGGCCACAGATACGCAGTATTTT
TRBD1	TRBV27	many	TRBJ1-6	17	CASSFRQGGSYNSPLHF	TGTGCCAGCAGTTTTAGACAGGGTGGGTCCTATAATTCACCCCTCCACTTT
-	TRBV9	many	TRBJ2-7	15	CASSLRDTSSYEQYF	TGTGCCAGCAGCTTAAGGGACACCAGCTCCTACGAGCAGTACTTC
TRBD1	TRBV4-1	-	TRBJ1-1	16	CASSQGGTGGSTEAFF	TGCGCCAGCAGCCAAGGCGGGACAGGGGGGAGCACTGAAGCTTTCTTT
TRBD1	TRBV9	many	TRBJ2-3	17	CASSVERQGGGTDTQYF	TGTGCCAGCAGCGTAGAACGACAGGGTGGGGGCACAGATACGCAGTATTTT
-	TRBV21-1	few	TRBJ1-6	17	CASSKGQGKTYNSPLHF	TGTGCCAGCAGCAAAGGACAGGGCAAGACCTATAATTCACCCCTCCACTTT
-	TRBV24-1	many	TRBJ2-5	15	CATSDSGRSGETQYF	TGTGCCACCAGTGATTCGGGAAGGTCAGGAGAGACCCAGTACTTC
-	TRBV20-1	many	TRBJ2-3	14	CSARDWRRTDTQYF	TGCAGTGCTAGAGATTGGCGCCGCACAGATACGCAGTATTTT
-	TRBV28	many	TRBJ2-1	16	CASTHLVQSSYNEQFF	TGTGCCAGCACCCATTTAGTCCAGAGCTCCTACAATGAGCAGTTCTTC
TRBD2	TRBV18	many	TRBJ2-1	18	CASSLVSTGTSVGNEQFF	TGTGCCAGCTCACTAGTGTCGACCGGGACTAGCGTGGGCAATGAGCAGTTCTTC
TRBD1	TRBV20-1	many	TRBJ1-2	14	CSAKAWTGVYGYTF	TGCAGTGCTAAAGCATGGACAGGGGTGTATGGCTACACCTTC
-	TRBV28	many	TRBJ1-4	15	CASSSNRATNEKLFF	TGTGCCAGCAGTTCTAACAGAGCAACTAATGAAAAACTGTTTTTT
TRBD1	TRBV12-3/TRBV12-4	many	TRBJ1-1	15	CASSYPGTGDTEAFF	TGTGCCAGCAGTTACCCCGGGACAGGGGACACTGAAGCTTTCTTT
-	TRBV6-5	many	TRBJ2-7	17	CASSYSRVQGWAYEQYF	TGTGCCAGCAGTTACTCGCGGGTACAGGGATGGGCCTACGAGCAGTACTTC
TRBD1	TRBV29-1	many	TRBJ2-1	13	CSVAGGDRGGQFF	TGCAGCGTTGCCGGAGGGGACAGGGGAGGTCAGTTCTTC
-	TRBV9	few	TRBJ1-2	16	CASSPGRSAANYGYTF	TGTGCCAGCAGCCCGGGACGGAGTGCTGCTAACTATGGCTACACCTTC
TRBD1	TRBV5-5	many	TRBJ1-1	15	CASSLEDRRNTEAFF	TGTGCCAGCAGCTTGGAGGACAGGAGGAACACTGAAGCTTTCTTT
-	TRBV30	once	TRBJ1-2	12	CAFNSGPGSYTF	TGTGCCTTTAATTCCGGGCCCGGGAGCTACACCTTC
TRBD1	TRBV12-3/TRBV12-4	many	TRBJ1-1	14	CASSRQGVNTEAFF	TGTGCCAGCAGTCGACAGGGGGTGAACACTGAAGCTTTCTTT
-	TRBV7-9	-	TRBJ2-5	13	CASSFGPKETQYF	TGTGCCAGCAGCTTTGGACCAAAGGAGACCCAGTACTTC
-	TRBV20-1	many	TRBJ1-1	13	CSARETRAAEAFF	TGCAGTGCTAGAGAAACCCGTGCGGCTGAAGCTTTCTTT
-	TRBV6-5	many	TRBJ1-2	18	CASSYPGTYTRSSYGYTF	TGTGCCAGCAGTTACCCCGGGACTTACACTCGAAGCTCCTATGGCTACACCTTC
TRBD1	TRBV7-3	many	TRBJ2-7	15	CASSITGTGLYEQYF	TGTGCCAGCAGCATCACGGGGACAGGACTCTACGAGCAGTACTTC
-	TRBV7-2	few	TRBJ2-3	13	CASSAFHTDTQYF	TGTGCCAGCAGCGCCTTCCACACAGATACGCAGTATTTT
-	TRBV11-1	many	TRBJ2-2	19	CASSPRWGTDTSNTGELFF	TGTGCCAGCAGCCCCCGGTGGGGGACGGATACATCGAACACCGGGGAGCTGTTTTTT
-	TRBV7-9	few	TRBJ1-2	15	CASSPYWGTDYGYTF	TGTGCCAGCAGTCCGTACTGGGGGACGGATTATGGCTACACCTTC
-	TRBV20-1	-	TRBJ1-2	13	CSALGVRDYGYTF	TGCAGTGCTCTCGGTGTGCGCGACTATGGCTACACCTTC
-	TRBV12-5	many	TRBJ2-3	16	CASGAFGTARTDTQYF	TGTGCTAGTGGTGCGTTCGGGACGGCCCGCACAGATACGCAGTATTTT